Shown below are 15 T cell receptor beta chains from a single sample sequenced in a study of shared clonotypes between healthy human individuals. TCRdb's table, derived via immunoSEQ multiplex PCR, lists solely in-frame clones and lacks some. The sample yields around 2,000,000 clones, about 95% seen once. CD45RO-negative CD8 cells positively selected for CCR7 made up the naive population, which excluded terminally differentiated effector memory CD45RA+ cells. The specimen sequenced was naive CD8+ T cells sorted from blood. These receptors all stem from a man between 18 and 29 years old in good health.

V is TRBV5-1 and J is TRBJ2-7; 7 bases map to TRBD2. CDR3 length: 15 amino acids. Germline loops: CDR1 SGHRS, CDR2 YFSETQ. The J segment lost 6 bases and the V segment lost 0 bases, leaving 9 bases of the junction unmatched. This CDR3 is CASSLVAGEFPEQYF. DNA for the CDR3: TGCGCCAGCAGCTTGGTTGCGGGGGAGTTCCCCGAGCAGTACTTC. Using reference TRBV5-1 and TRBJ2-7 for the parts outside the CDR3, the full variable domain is KAGVTQTPRYLIKTRGQQVTLSCSPISGHRSVSWYQQTPGQGLQFLFEYFSETQRNKGNFPGRFSGRQFSNSRSEMNVSTLELGDSALYLCASSLVAGEFPEQYFGPGTRLTVT.

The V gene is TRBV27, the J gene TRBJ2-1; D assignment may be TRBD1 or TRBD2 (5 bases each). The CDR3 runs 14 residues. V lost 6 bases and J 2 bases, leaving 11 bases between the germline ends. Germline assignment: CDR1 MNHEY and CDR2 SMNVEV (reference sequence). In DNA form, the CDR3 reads TGTGCCAGCAGCGGGACCAACCCCTACAATGAGCAGTTCTTC. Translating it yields CASSGTNPYNEQFF.

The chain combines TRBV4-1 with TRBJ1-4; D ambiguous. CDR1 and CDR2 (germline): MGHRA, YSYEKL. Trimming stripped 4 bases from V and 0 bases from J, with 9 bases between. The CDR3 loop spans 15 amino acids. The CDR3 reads CASSPRSATNEKLFF. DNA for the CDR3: TGCGCCAGCAGCCCCCGCAGTGCAACTAATGAAAAACTGTTTTTT.

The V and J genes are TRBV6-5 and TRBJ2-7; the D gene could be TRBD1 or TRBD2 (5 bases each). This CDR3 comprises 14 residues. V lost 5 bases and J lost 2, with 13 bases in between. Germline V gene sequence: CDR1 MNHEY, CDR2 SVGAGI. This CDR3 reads CASSPRDGPYEQYF. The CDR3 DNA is TGTGCCAGCAGTCCCCGGGACGGACCCTACGAGCAGTACTTC.

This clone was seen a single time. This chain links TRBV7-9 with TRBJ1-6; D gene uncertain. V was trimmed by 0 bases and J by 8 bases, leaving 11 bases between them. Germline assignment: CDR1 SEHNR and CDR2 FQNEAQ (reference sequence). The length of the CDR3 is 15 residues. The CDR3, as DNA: TGTGCCAGCAGCTTAGCCACCTTCGGGGATTCACCCCTCCACTTT. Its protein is CASSLATFGDSPLHF.

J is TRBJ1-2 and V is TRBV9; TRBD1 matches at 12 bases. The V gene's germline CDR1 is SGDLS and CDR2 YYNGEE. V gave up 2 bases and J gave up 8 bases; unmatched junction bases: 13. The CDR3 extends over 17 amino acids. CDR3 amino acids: CASSVDGTGGGFEGYTF. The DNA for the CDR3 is TGTGCCAGCAGCGTCGATGGGACAGGGGGCGGATTTGAAGGCTACACCTTC.

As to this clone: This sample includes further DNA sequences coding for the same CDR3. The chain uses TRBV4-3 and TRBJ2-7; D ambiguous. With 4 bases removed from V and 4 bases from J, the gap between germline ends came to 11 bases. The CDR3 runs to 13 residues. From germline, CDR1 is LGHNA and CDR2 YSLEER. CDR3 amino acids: CASSPAPGYEQYF. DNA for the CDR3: TGCGCCAGCAGCCCAGCCCCAGGATACGAGCAGTACTTC.

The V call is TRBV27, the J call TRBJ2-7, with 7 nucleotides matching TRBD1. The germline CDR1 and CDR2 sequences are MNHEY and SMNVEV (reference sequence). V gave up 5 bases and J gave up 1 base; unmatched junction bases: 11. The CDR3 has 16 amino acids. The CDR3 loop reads CASSPSPGTASYEQYF. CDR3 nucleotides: TGTGCCAGCAGTCCCTCGCCCGGGACAGCATCCTACGAGCAGTACTTC.

The CDR3 DNA follows: TGTGCCAGCAGTTACGATCAGTACGAGCAGTACTTC. Translating it yields CASSYDQYEQYF. The V call is TRBV6-5, the J call TRBJ2-7; D is uncertain. Trimming removed 2 bases at V and 4 bases at J, with 6 bases between. Germline V gene lookup returns CDR1 MNHEY and CDR2 SVGAGI. This CDR3 region has 12 residues.

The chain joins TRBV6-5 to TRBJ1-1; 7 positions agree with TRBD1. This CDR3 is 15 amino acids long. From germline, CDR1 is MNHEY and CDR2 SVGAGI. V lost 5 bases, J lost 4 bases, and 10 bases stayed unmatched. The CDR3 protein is CASSPTEGGGTEAFF. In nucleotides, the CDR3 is TGTGCCAGCAGTCCCACTGAAGGGGGCGGCACTGAAGCTTTCTTT.

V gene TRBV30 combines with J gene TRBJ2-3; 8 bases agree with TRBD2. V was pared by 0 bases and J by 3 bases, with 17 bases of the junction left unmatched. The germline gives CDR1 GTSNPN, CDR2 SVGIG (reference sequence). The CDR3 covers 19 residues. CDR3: CAWSVGVLSAGGATDTQYF. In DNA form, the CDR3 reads TGTGCCTGGAGTGTAGGTGTGCTGTCCGCGGGAGGAGCAACAGATACGCAGTATTTT.

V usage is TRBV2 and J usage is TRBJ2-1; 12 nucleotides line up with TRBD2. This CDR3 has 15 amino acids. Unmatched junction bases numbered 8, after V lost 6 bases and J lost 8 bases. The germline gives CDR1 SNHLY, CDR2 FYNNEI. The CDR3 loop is CASRQTSGSVHEQFF. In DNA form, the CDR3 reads TGTGCCAGCAGGCAGACTAGCGGGAGTGTCCATGAGCAGTTCTTC.

The CDR3 region has the DNA TGTGCCAGCAGCCCGGACAGCGGGACCTACGAGCAGTACTTC. The encoded protein is CASSPDSGTYEQYF. The chain combines TRBV5-6 with TRBJ2-7; TRBD2 might be the D (7 bases). Germline-derived CDR1 and CDR2 are SGHDT and YYEEEE. The CDR3 is 14 amino acids. V was clipped by 4 bases and J by 2 bases, with 13 bases between them.

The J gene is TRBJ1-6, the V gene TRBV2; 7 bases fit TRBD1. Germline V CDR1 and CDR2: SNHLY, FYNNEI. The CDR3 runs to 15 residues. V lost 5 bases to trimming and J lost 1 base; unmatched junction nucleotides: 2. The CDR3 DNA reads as TGTGCCAGCAGTCGGGACAGTTCCTATAATTCACCCCTCCACTTT. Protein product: CASSRDSSYNSPLHF.

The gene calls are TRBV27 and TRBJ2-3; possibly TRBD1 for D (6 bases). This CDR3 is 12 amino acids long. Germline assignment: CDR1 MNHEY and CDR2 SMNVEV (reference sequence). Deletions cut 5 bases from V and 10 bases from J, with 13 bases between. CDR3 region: CASSPPDRAQYF. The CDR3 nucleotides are TGTGCCAGCAGTCCCCCGGACAGAGCGCAGTATTTT.